The 9 T cell receptor beta chains presented below share a single source sample, sequenced in a study of CD8+ T cells in alopecia areata. Reverse transcribed after extraction, RNA yielded cDNA as the sequencing template. Sequencing was performed with immunoSEQ multiplex PCR; in TCRdb, only in-frame clones are kept and a portion is missing. This table holds 200,000 to 250,000 clones, roughly 50% found once. The source material was CD8+ T cells sorted from blood. All receptors come from a human donor in good health.

The chain uses TRBV7-9 and TRBJ2-5, with TRBD2 identical over 8 bases. Trimming cost V 6 bases and J 2 bases; bases outside gene matches: 14. The CDR3 is 17 amino acids. Looked up from germline, CDR1 is SEHNR and CDR2 is FQNEAQ (reference sequence). For the CDR3, the DNA is TGTGCCAGCAGACCCCTGCGCGAGGCTAGCGGGCAAGAGACCCAGTACTTC. Protein: CASRPLREASGQETQYF.

The V call is TRBV7-9, the J call TRBJ1-3, with TRBD1 as a possible D gene (5 bases). Trimming took off 5 bases at V and 2 bases at J, with 13 bases between the two ends. Germline V gene data show CDR1 as SEHNR and CDR2 as FQNEAQ (reference sequence). The CDR3 length is 15 residues. Here the CDR3 reads CASSPGRGAGNTIYF. CDR3 sequence (DNA): TGTGCCAGCAGCCCGGGGAGAGGGGCTGGAAACACCATATATTTT.

This clone was observed a few times. The V and J genes are TRBV7-2 and TRBJ1-3; D ambiguous. The germline V and J ends were trimmed by 1 base and 2 bases, with 9 bases remaining between them. The CDR3 runs 15 residues. Germline V gene lookup returns CDR1 SGHTA and CDR2 FQGNSA. CDR3 DNA sequence: TGTGCCAGCAGCTTAGAGCAGGCACCTGGAAACACCATATATTTT. This translates into CASSLEQAPGNTIYF.

The CDR3 protein is CASSSGIGHGYTF. CDR3 in DNA: TGTGCCAGCAGCTCAGGGATCGGTCATGGCTACACCTTC. The chain carries TRBV13 and TRBJ1-2, with a tentative D call TRBD1 (5 bases). V was clipped by 4 bases and J by 6 bases, with 12 bases between them. Germline loops: CDR1 PRHDT, CDR2 FYEKMQ (reference sequence). The CDR3 has 13 amino acids.

The J gene is TRBJ1-2, the V gene TRBV4-1, with a weak D call TRBD1 (5 bases). CDR1 and CDR2 from the germline V gene are MGHRA and YSYEKL. Trimming removed 4 bases from V and 1 base from J, with 7 bases in between. The CDR3 sequence is 13 residues long. In DNA, the CDR3 is TGCGCCAGCAGCCCCCAGGGTAACTATGGCTACACCTTC. It codes for CASSPQGNYGYTF.

The rearrangement joins TRBV5-1 to TRBJ2-3, with D possibly TRBD2 on 5 matching bases. This CDR3 is built from 14 residues. Germline V gene sequence: CDR1 SGHRS, CDR2 YFSETQ. V was trimmed by 6 bases and J by 0 bases, leaving 11 bases between them. The CDR3 coding sequence is TGCGCCAGCAACTCGGGAACTAGCACAGATACGCAGTATTTT. It translates to CASNSGTSTDTQYF.

The rearrangement uses TRBV20-1 and TRBJ1-1, with unresolved D. The CDR3 length is 11 residues. The germline V gene has CDR1 DFQATT and CDR2 SNEGSKA (reference sequence). The germline V and J ends were trimmed by 6 bases and 2 bases, with 7 bases remaining between them. CDR3 sequence reads: CSARRNTEAFF. CDR3 in DNA: TGCAGTGCCCGTAGAAACACTGAAGCTTTCTTT.

The V and J genes are TRBV5-1 and TRBJ2-1; possible D gene TRBD2, 5 bases. V was clipped by 0 bases and J by 8 bases, with 9 bases between them. Germline lookup yields CDR1 SGHRS and CDR2 YFSETQ. The length of the CDR3 is 13 residues. The CDR3 loop is CASSLVAADEQFF. The CDR3 DNA reads as TGCGCCAGCAGCTTGGTGGCAGCGGATGAGCAGTTCTTC. Variable domain in full (rest from reference TRBV5-1 and TRBJ2-1): KAGVTQTPRYLIKTRGQQVTLSCSPISGHRSVSWYQQTPGQGLQFLFEYFSETQRNKGNFPGRFSGRQFSNSRSEMNVSTLELGDSALYLCASSLVAADEQFFGPGTRLTVL.

This chain links TRBV5-1 with TRBJ2-3; D is possibly TRBD2 (5 bases). The CDR3 has 16 amino acids. V lost 0 bases and J 2 bases, leaving 13 bases between the germline ends. Germline-derived CDR1 and CDR2 are SGHRS and YFSETQ. The chain's CDR3 is CASSLALPSITDTQYF. CDR3 in DNA: TGCGCCAGCAGCTTGGCGCTTCCTAGCATCACAGATACGCAGTATTTT.